This T cell receptor beta chain was obtained from a study of T cells in Graves' hyperthyroidism and ophthalmopathy. Study summary: Upon initial diagnosis and before any treatment, peripheral blood was collected.

CDR1 is SGHVS and CDR2 is FQNEAQ in the germline V gene. V lost 0 bases and J lost 8, with 19 bases in between. The CDR3 runs 17 residues. Hyperthyroidism patients were newly diagnosed, had disease duration under 2 months, and were aged 18 to 65 years. Amplified regions were TCR beta CDR3 sequences from RNA transcripts. During a first-round RT-PCR of the TCR CDR3, the HTBI primer set was used. MiXCR was run by TCRdb on the multiplex PCR reads, yielding one entry per CDR3 protein. The sample contains roughly 740,000 distinct CDR3 sequences, 16% of which appear only once. This clonotype was counted between two and nine times.

V is TRBV7-8 and J is TRBJ1-4; D call uncertain. This receptor was identified in a man between 18 and 35 years old with Graves' hyperthyroidism. Sequenced sample: blood. The CDR3 sequence is CASSLAGSRAVEEKLFF. The CDR3 nucleotides are TGTGCCAGCAGCTTAGCAGGCAGCCGGGCGGTTGAGGAAAAACTGTTTTTT.